A selection of T cell receptor beta chains follows, all from one sample in a study of T cell clonotyping in hematopoietic cell transplantation. Using immunoSEQ multiplex PCR, the repertoire was profiled, and TCRdb retains in-frame clones only, with some absent. This table has roughly 12,000 clones, approximately 89% appearing once. Input material: peripheral blood mononuclear cells. The receptors stem from a woman aged 45-60 years in good health. Some clones in this sample may be carry-over from other donors' samples. CDR3s include the opening cysteine and the closing phenylalanine or tryptophan. The D gene is left open where the match is weak. Clone size is shown for a subset of rows, as once, few, many or a class of expanded clone.

CDR3	DNA	V	D	size	J
CAMRDSGGNTEAFF	TGTGCCATGCGGGACTCCGGGGGAAATACTGAAGCTTTCTTT	TRBV10-3	NA	NA	TRBJ1-1
CASSFEGGYKFF	TGCGCCAGCAGCTTTGAGGGGGGGTACAAGTTCTTC	TRBV5-1	NA	NA	TRBJ2-1
CASSFQGVNEQFF	TGCGCCAGCAGCTTTCAAGGGGTCAATGAGCAGTTCTTC	TRBV5-1	NA	NA	TRBJ2-1
CASSLILSGELFF	TGTGCCAGCAGTTTAATTCTGTCCGGGGAGCTGTTTTTT	TRBV27	NA	NA	TRBJ2-2
CAIRPGLNTGELFF	TGTGCCATCAGGCCGGGACTAAACACCGGGGAGCTGTTTTTT	TRBV10-3	TRBD2	NA	TRBJ2-2
CASSPAGMITDTQYF	TGTGCCAGCAGCCCCGCCGGAATGATCACAGATACGCAGTATTTT	TRBV11-2	NA	NA	TRBJ2-3
CASSVQTGEGNTIYF	TGTGCCAGCAGCGTTCAAACAGGGGAAGGAAACACCATATATTTT	TRBV9	TRBD1	NA	TRBJ1-3
CASSEFSGSFPTEAFF	TGTGCCAGCAGTGAATTCTCGGGATCCTTTCCCACTGAAGCTTTCTTT	TRBV25-1	NA	few	TRBJ1-1
CASSWRTGTNTEAFF	TGCGCCAGCAGCTGGAGGACGGGGACGAACACTGAAGCTTTCTTT	TRBV5-1	NA	NA	TRBJ1-1
CATSRLGSGSYNSPLHF	TGTGCCACCAGCAGGCTGGGATCGGGGTCCTATAATTCACCCCTCCACTTT	TRBV15	NA	NA	TRBJ1-6
CASRLDRGFSYEQYF	TGTGCCAGCAGACTCGACAGGGGGTTCTCCTACGAGCAGTACTTC	TRBV28	TRBD1	NA	TRBJ2-7
CAWRGTEAFF	TGTGCCTGGAGAGGGACTGAAGCTTTCTTT	TRBV30	NA	NA	TRBJ1-1
CASSRTGFTGANVLTF	TGCGCCAGCAGCAGGACAGGGTTTACTGGGGCCAACGTCCTGACTTTC	TRBV5-1	TRBD1	NA	TRBJ2-6
CATSIPAALYGYTF	TGTGCCACCAGCATCCCGGCGGCGCTCTATGGCTACACCTTC	TRBV15	NA	NA	TRBJ1-2
CASSPITSTGGYGYTF	TGTGCCAGCAGCCCAATAACCTCGACAGGCGGGTATGGCTACACCTTC	TRBV21-1	NA	NA	TRBJ1-2
CASSPRRPGSSTPRTEAFF	TGTGCCAGCAGCCCGAGACGTCCCGGCAGTTCAACCCCGAGAACTGAAGCTTTCTTT	TRBV7-6	NA	NA	TRBJ1-1
CASSLGQTANYGYTF	TGTGCCAGCAGCTTGGGCCAGACAGCTAACTATGGCTACACCTTC	TRBV5-6	NA	NA	TRBJ1-2
CASMRVGGPNTGELFF	TGTGCCAGCATGCGGGTGGGGGGGCCGAACACCGGGGAGCTGTTTTTT	TRBV28	NA	NA	TRBJ2-2
CASRMDRVNTGELFF	TGTGCCAGCAGGATGGACAGGGTGAACACCGGGGAGCTGTTTTTT	TRBV7-2	TRBD1	once	TRBJ2-2
CATSRDYNGYTF	TGTGCCACCAGCAGAGACTACAATGGCTACACCTTC	TRBV15	NA	NA	TRBJ1-2
CASSPGLFYEQYF	TGTGCCAGCAGCCCTGGGCTATTCTACGAGCAGTACTTC	TRBV9	NA	NA	TRBJ2-7
CASSPPVRANTEAFF	TGTGCCAGCTCACCCCCTGTGAGAGCGAACACTGAAGCTTTCTTT	TRBV18	NA	NA	TRBJ1-1
CASSANTGFGETQYF	TGTGCCAGCTCAGCGAATACAGGGTTTGGAGAGACCCAGTACTTC	TRBV18	NA	NA	TRBJ2-5
CASSLSSSGVGEKLFF	TGTGCCAGCAGCTTAAGTAGCAGTGGGGTCGGGGAAAAACTGTTTTTT	TRBV7-2	NA	NA	TRBJ1-4
CASGGGGLAYEQYF	TGTGCCAGCGGTGGGGGGGGGTTGGCCTACGAGCAGTACTTC	TRBV2	TRBD2	NA	TRBJ2-7
CATGLAGNTGELFF	TGTGCCACCGGACTAGCGGGGAACACCGGGGAGCTGTTTTTT	TRBV10-3	TRBD2	few	TRBJ2-2
CASSLIVVGNSYEQYF	TGTGCCAGCAGCTTAATCGTCGTGGGCAACTCCTACGAGCAGTACTTC	TRBV7-2	NA	NA	TRBJ2-7
CASSFKWEQYF	TGTGCCAGCAGCTTTAAGTGGGAGCAGTACTTC	TRBV5-6	NA	once	TRBJ2-7
CASSLTSRTPSGNTIYF	TGTGCCAGCAGCTTAACCTCCAGGACACCCTCTGGAAACACCATATATTTT	TRBV11-1	NA	NA	TRBJ1-3
CATSRPGGVYSPLHF	TGTGCCACCTCTAGACCAGGGGGCGTGTATTCACCCCTCCACTTT	TRBV10-3	TRBD1	NA	TRBJ1-6
CASSLIGGTNEKLFF	TGCGCCAGCAGCTTGATTGGGGGGACTAATGAAAAACTGTTTTTT	TRBV5-1	NA	NA	TRBJ1-4
CASSAPGTHEAFF	TGTGCCAGCAGCGCCCCCGGCACCCATGAAGCTTTCTTT	TRBV11-2	NA	NA	TRBJ1-1
CAISDPGQGADTQYF	TGTGCCATCAGCGATCCAGGACAGGGGGCAGATACGCAGTATTTT	TRBV10-3	TRBD1	NA	TRBJ2-3
CASSFKVVGAYYGYTF	TGTGCCAGCAGCTTCAAGGTGGTGGGGGCCTACTATGGCTACACCTTC	TRBV5-5	NA	NA	TRBJ1-2
CASSQVQADFHEQFF	TGCGCCAGCAGCCAAGTCCAGGCCGACTTCCATGAGCAGTTCTTC	TRBV4-1	NA	NA	TRBJ2-1
CASTSLGNTGELFF	TGTGCCAGCACCTCACTGGGGAACACCGGGGAGCTGTTTTTT	TRBV27	NA	NA	TRBJ2-2
CASRTDRVNYGYTF	TGTGCCAGCAGGACGGACAGAGTTAACTATGGCTACACCTTC	TRBV7-9	NA	NA	TRBJ1-2
CAIRQADGTEAFF	TGTGCCATCCGCCAGGCGGACGGCACTGAAGCTTTCTTT	TRBV10-3	NA	NA	TRBJ1-1
CASSPSGDLYNEQFF	TGCGCCAGCAGCCCTAGCGGGGATCTCTACAATGAGCAGTTCTTC	TRBV5-1	TRBD2	NA	TRBJ2-1
CASSKPGGNTIYF	TGTGCCAGCAGTAAACCGGGGGGAAACACCATATATTTT	TRBV6-5	NA	NA	TRBJ1-3
CASSLGRTGSGNTIYF	TGTGCCAGCAGCTTGGGACGGACGGGATCTGGAAACACCATATATTTT	TRBV5-4	NA	NA	TRBJ1-3
CASSLGGQGSGETQYF	TGTGCCAGCAGCTTAGGGGGACAGGGATCGGGGGAGACCCAGTACTTC	TRBV7-8	TRBD1	NA	TRBJ2-5
CASSLRSYNSPLHF	TGTGCCAGTTCACTCAGAAGCTATAATTCACCCCTCCACTTT	TRBV2	NA	NA	TRBJ1-6